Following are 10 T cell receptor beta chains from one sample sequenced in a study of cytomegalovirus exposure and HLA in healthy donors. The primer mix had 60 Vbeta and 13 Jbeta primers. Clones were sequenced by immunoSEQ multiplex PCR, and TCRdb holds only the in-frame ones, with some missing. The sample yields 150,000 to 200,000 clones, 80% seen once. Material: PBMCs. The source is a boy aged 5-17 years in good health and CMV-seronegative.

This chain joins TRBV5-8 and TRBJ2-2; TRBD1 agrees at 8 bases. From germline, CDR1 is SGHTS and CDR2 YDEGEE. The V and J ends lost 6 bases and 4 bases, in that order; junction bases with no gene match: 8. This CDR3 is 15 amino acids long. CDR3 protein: CASNPGQVSTGELFF. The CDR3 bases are TGTGCCAGCAATCCGGGACAGGTCTCCACCGGGGAGCTGTTTTTT.

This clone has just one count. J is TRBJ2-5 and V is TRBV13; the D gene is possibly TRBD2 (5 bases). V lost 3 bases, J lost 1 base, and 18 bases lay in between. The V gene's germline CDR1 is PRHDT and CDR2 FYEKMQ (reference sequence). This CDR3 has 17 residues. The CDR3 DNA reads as TGTGCCAGCAGCTTTTCCCTAGCCCCTCTCGGCCAAGAGACCCAGTACTTC. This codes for CASSFSLAPLGQETQYF. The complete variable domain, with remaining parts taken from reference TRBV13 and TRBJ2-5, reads AAGVIQSPRHLIKEKRETATLKCYPIPRHDTVYWYQQGPGQDPQFLISFYEKMQSDKGSIPDRFSAQQFSDYHSELNMSSLELGDSALYFCASSFSLAPLGQETQYFGPGTRLLVL.

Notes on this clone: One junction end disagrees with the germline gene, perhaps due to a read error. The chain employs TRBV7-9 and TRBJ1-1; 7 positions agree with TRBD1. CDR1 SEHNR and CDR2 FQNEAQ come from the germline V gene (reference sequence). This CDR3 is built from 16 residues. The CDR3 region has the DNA TGTTCCAGCAGCCCATCAATTAGGACAGGGAACACTGAAGCTTTCTTT. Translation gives CSSSPSIRTGNTEAFF.

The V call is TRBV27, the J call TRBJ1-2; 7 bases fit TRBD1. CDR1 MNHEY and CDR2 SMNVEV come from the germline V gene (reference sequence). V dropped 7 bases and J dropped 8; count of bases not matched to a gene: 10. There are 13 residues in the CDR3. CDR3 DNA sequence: TGTGCCAGCAAACCTGGACAGGCGGGAGGCTACACCTTC. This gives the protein CASKPGQAGGYTF.

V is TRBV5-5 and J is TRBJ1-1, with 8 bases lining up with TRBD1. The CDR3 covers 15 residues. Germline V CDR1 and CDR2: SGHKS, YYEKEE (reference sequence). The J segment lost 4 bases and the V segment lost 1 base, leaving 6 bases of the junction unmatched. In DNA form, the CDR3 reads TGTGCCAGCAGCTTGTTCAACAGGGGGGCCACTGAAGCTTTCTTT. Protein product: CASSLFNRGATEAFF.

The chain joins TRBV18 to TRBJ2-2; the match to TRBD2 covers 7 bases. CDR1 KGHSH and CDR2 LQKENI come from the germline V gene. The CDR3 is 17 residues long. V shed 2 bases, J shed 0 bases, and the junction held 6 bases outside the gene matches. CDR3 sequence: CASSPAARGTNTGELFF. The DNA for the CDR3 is TGTGCCAGCTCACCAGCCGCGCGGGGGACGAACACCGGGGAGCTGTTTTTT.

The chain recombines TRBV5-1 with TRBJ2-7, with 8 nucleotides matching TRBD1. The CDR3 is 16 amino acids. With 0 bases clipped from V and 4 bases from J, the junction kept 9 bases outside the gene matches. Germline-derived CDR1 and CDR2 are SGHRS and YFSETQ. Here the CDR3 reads CASSLAGDRRGYEQYF. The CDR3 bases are TGCGCCAGCAGCTTGGCCGGGGACAGGCGAGGATACGAGCAGTACTTC.

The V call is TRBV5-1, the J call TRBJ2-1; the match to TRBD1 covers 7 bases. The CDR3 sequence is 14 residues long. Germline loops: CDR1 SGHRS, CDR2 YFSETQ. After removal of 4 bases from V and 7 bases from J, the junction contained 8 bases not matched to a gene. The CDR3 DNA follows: TGCGCCAGCAGCCTTTTACAGGGGCAGAATGAGCAGTTCTTC. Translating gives CASSLLQGQNEQFF.

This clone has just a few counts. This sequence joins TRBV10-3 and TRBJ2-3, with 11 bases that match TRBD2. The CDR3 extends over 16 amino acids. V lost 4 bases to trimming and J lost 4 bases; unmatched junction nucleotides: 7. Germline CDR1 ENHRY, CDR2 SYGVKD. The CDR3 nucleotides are TGTGCCATCAGTGCCACTAGCGGGAGTGGAGCAGATACGCAGTATTTT. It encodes CAISATSGSGADTQYF.

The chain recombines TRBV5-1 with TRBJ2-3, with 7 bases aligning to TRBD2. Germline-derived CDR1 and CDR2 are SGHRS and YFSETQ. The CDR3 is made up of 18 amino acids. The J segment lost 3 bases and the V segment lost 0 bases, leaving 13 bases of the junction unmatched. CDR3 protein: CASSLAGGRRLETDTQYF. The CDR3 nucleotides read TGCGCCAGCAGCTTGGCTGGCGGGAGAAGACTGGAAACAGATACGCAGTATTTT.